This T cell receptor (beta chain) is drawn from a study of blood T cell repertoires in COVID-19 (dated by TCRdb to 2018 to 2021). With respect to the entire study: Collaborator samples came from the United States, Italy and Spain and covered acute and convalescent phases of COVID-19. Nearly every sample came with metadata listing a de-identified subject ID, COVID-19 status, age in years and sex. Samples came from the ongoing ImmuneRACE study (first 160 participants) plus 1,254 subjects from 6 global collaborators. The prospective study material was composed of cDNA or gDNA derived from T cells, B-cell-depleted T cells, or PBMCs. The repertoires were released in a freely available public database meant as a resource for research on the immune response to SARS-CoV-2. Subjects who had been exposed to COVID-19, were actively infected with it, or had recovered from it provided the deeply sampled blood TCRbeta repertoires that made up the dataset. Where available, HLA class I and class II types were obtained from metadata supplied by the sample provider rather than from assay-based typing.

Enrolling through a virtual design, the prospective study's participants ranged in age from roughly 18 to 95 years and lived across roughly 23 United States geographic areas. To assign participants to cohorts, the prospective study relied on clinical history that participants themselves reported in a screening survey and a study questionnaire. Exposed participants had been in contact with someone with a PCR-confirmed or clinician-diagnosed COVID-19 case within 2 weeks of study entry. In the prospective study, whole blood, serum and a nasopharyngeal or oropharyngeal swab were collected from each participant by mobile phlebotomists. Over a roughly two-month period, participants in the prospective study had the option of providing additional blood draws and questionnaires. Before DNA extraction, prospective study blood samples were shipped either frozen or at room temperature. This clone has only one observation. Its antigen is currently not known. Base qualities are not recorded, but no much larger clone differs from it by a single base.

Study-wide findings and limitations: The amount of clinical and demographic metadata varied by source and participant and was provided uncurated.

TCRbeta CDR3 regions were amplified from genomic DNA using the immunoSEQ Assay, a bias-controlled multiplex PCR. In the original analysis: Nucleated cell counts per sample were estimated from amplification of reference gene primers within the assay. Sequence reads were collapsed and filtered to measure the absolute abundance of every unique TCRbeta CDR3 rearrangement. For each sample, productive Simpson clonality was calculated by taking the square root of Simpson's diversity index across productive rearrangements. TCRdb mirrors the immuneACCESS table, restricted to in-frame sequences. Some clones are absent from its copies; in checked studies, under half trace to an unresolved V gene, and the reason for the others is unknown. D and trimming were read from the DNA, whereas the V and J calls and clone size are those reported in that table. For this sample the table gives approximately 150,000 clones, of which approximately 88% were detected only once. Around 5% of the sample lies in the top ten.

What was sequenced was PBMCs or T cells enriched from blood (not recorded which). The TCR sequence derives from a man between 70 and 80 years old who had been exposed to COVID-19.

The nucleotide sequence reads as follows: TGCAGTGCTAGTCCTACCTCGTCTGGCACTGAAGCTTTCTTT. This codes for CSASPTSSGTEAFF. Recombination connected TRBV20-1 to TRBJ1-1, with the D gene uncertain. The CDR3, cysteine through phenylalanine, is 14 amino acids long. Only the CDR3 region is kept as DNA, spanning 42 bases read in frame from base 1. The CDR1 and CDR2 encoded by the germline V gene (reference sequence) are DFQATT and SNEGSKA. The germline ends are 15 bases apart after V is trimmed by 3 bases and J by 4 bases.